Shown below are 25 T cell receptor beta chains from a single sample sequenced in a study of tumor and adjacent non-tumor tissue in lung cancer. Three rounds of nested PCR, following a modified ARM-PCR protocol, produced the TCRbeta library. Each CDR3 protein is one row after TCRdb ran MiXCR on the multiplex PCR reads. The sample holds approximately 150,000 distinct CDR3 sequences, approximately 72% seen once. The template was RNA from unsorted bulk tissue. Sequenced material: lung tumor tissue. Receptors were obtained from a man aged 60 to 69 with small cell lung cancer.

The chain carries TRBV5-1 and TRBJ2-5; possibly TRBD2 for D (6 bases). Germline V lookup: CDR1 SGHRS, CDR2 YFSETQ. The CDR3 is made up of 15 amino acids. V was cut by 0 bases and J by 3 bases, with 12 bases left in between. Here the CDR3 reads CASSLGSGGEETQYF. The CDR3 bases are TGCGCCAGCAGCTTGGGTAGCGGCGGGGAAGAGACCCAGTACTTC.

V usage is TRBV10-3 and J usage is TRBJ2-7, with D tentatively TRBD1 (5 bases). The germline V gene encodes CDR1 ENHRY and CDR2 SYGVKD. Trimming removed 6 bases at V and 2 bases at J, with 11 bases between. The CDR3 has 13 amino acids. This CDR3 reads CAISEDSAYEQYV. The DNA of the CDR3 is TGTGCCATCAGCGAAGACAGCGCCTACGAGCAGTACGTC.

A remark on this clonotype: A much larger clone is a single base away; this may be a read error. This chain uses TRBV6-1 with TRBJ2-1; D is undetermined. This CDR3 region has 15 residues. Germline assignment: CDR1 MNHNS and CDR2 SASEGT. CDR3 nucleotide sequence: TGTGCCAGCAGTGTCGGCAGAAGCTCCTACAATGAGCAGTTATTC. This translates into CASSVGRSSYNEQLF.

This chain links TRBV20-1 with TRBJ1-6, with D unresolved. Trimming left V 4 bases short and J 9 bases short, with 19 bases between. This CDR3 region has 15 residues. The germline CDR1 and CDR2 sequences are DFQATT and SNEGSKA (reference sequence). The CDR3 spells CSAKDLAAESSPLHF. CDR3 sequence (DNA): TGCAGTGCTAAAGATCTGGCTGCGGAATCTTCACCCCTCCACTTT.

The V gene is TRBV5-4, the J gene TRBJ1-1; TRBD1 might be the D (5 bases). Germline-derived CDR1 and CDR2 are SGHNT and YYREEE (reference sequence). This CDR3 is 14 amino acids long. Trimming cost V 9 bases and J 4 bases, with 19 bases left between them. As DNA, the CDR3 is TGTGCCAACAGGATAGGAATCGCGGCCACTGAAGCTTTCTTT. As protein: CANRIGIAATEAFF.

As to this clonotype: Mismatch with germline at one junction end may stem from a read error. V is TRBV11-2 and J is TRBJ2-3, with 10 bases that match TRBD2. The CDR3 extends over 16 amino acids. The germline CDR1 and CDR2 sequences are SGHAT and FQNNGV. DNA for the CDR3: TGTGCCAGCAGCTTAGGGACTAGCGGAGGGAGAGATATGCAGTTTTTT. Translating it yields CASSLGTSGGRDMQFF.

In the case of this clonotype: The junction differs from germline at one of its ends, possibly a read error. This chain connects TRBV6-1 to TRBJ1-3; D remains ambiguous. The length of the CDR3 is 12 residues. The V gene's germline CDR1 is MNHNS and CDR2 SASEGT. The CDR3 sequence is CVSSVLGNTIYF. The CDR3 bases are TGTGTCAGCAGTGTCCTAGGAAACACCATATATTTT.

Details on this clonotype: A junction end diverges from the germline sequence, so it may reflect a read error. This chain connects TRBV29-1 to TRBJ2-3; D unclear. Germline assignment: CDR1 SQVTM and CDR2 ANQGSEA. The CDR3 totals 13 residues. CDR3 sequence (DNA): TGCAGCATTGACCTTTCTAGAACAGATAAGCAGTATTTT. Amino acids: CSIDLSRTDKQYF.

Regarding this clonotype: One junction end does not reproduce the germline sequence, and a read error may be involved. J is TRBJ1-6 and V is TRBV29-1; no clear D. CDR3 length: 15 amino acids. Germline assignment: CDR1 SQVTM and CDR2 ANQGSEA. CDR3 protein: CGVRIGNGYSSPLHF. CDR3 bases: TGCGGCGTAAGGATTGGGAATGGGTATAGTTCACCCCTCCACTTT.

A word on this clonotype: This sequence may be a read error, since a much larger clone differs from it by one base. This chain joins TRBV6-5 and TRBJ1-5; D not certain. The germline V gene has CDR1 MNHEY and CDR2 SVGAGI. The CDR3 is 14 residues long. The CDR3 DNA follows: TGTGCCAGCAGCCCTCAAAGTGGTAATCAGCCCAAGCATTTT. Residues: CASSPQSGNQPKHF.

Note on this clonotype: A much larger clone lies one base from this, so it may be a read error. The V call is TRBV20-1, the J call TRBJ1-1; no clear D. CDR3 length: 13 residues. The V and J ends lost 0 bases and 5 bases respectively, with 10 bases between them. The germline V gene has CDR1 DFQATT and CDR2 SNEGSKA (reference sequence). This chain's CDR3 is CSAREWRATEAFF. In DNA, the CDR3 is TGCAGTGCTAGAGAATGGAGGGCGACTGAAGCTTTCTTT.

Notes on this clonotype: A much bigger clone sits one base away, suggesting this may be a read error. This sequence joins TRBV29-1 and TRBJ2-3; 7 positions agree with TRBD2. J gave up 5 bases and V 6 bases, and 8 bases lay outside the gene matches. The germline V gene has CDR1 SQVTM and CDR2 ANQGSEA. The CDR3 is 13 amino acids. DNA of the CDR3: TGCAGCGTCGGTACTAGCGAAGAAGATACGCAGTATTTT. Translated, it gives CSVGTSEEDTQYF.

On this clonotype: Given a much more abundant clone one base away, this may be a read error. The chain carries TRBV29-1 and TRBJ1-1; D is uncertain. The CDR3 is made up of 13 amino acids. CDR1 SQVTM and CDR2 ANQGSEA come from the germline V gene. Trimming stripped 7 bases from V and 1 base from J, with 13 bases between. The CDR3 loop is CSAARSKNTEAFF. As DNA, the CDR3 is TGCAGCGCTGCCAGGTCGAAGAACACTGAAGCTTTCTTT.

As to this clonotype: An end of the junction does not agree with germline; a read error may underlie this. The chain recombines TRBV11-2 with TRBJ1-2; tentative D call: TRBD1 (6 bases). Germline loops: CDR1 SGHAT, CDR2 FQNNGV. There are 13 residues in the CDR3. DNA of the CDR3: TGTACCAGCAGCCAGGACAGCTTCTATGGCTACACCTTC. This codes for CTSSQDSFYGYTF.

This clonotype appeared a few times. The rearrangement joins TRBV20-1 to TRBJ2-3, with unresolved D. The V end lost 0 bases, the J end lost 4 bases, and 14 bases lay between the germline ends. Germline loops: CDR1 DFQATT, CDR2 SNEGSKA (reference sequence). The CDR3 is 15 amino acids. The CDR3 loop is CSARDKVGQPDTQYF. The CDR3 DNA sequence: TGCAGTGCTAGAGATAAAGTAGGCCAACCAGATACGCAGTATTTT.

The rearrangement uses TRBV29-1 and TRBJ2-1; D call uncertain. CDR1 SQVTM and CDR2 ANQGSEA come from the germline V gene. The CDR3 loop spans 13 amino acids. V lost 5 bases to trimming and J lost 8 bases, with 16 bases between them. CDR3 in DNA: TGCAGCGTTCAGGATTGGAACTTCTATGAGCAGTTCTTC. Amino acids: CSVQDWNFYEQFF.

This clonotype appeared once. An end of the junction does not agree with germline; a read error may underlie this. This chain links TRBV11-2 with TRBJ2-6; weak D call: TRBD1 (5 bases). Germline CDR1 is SGHAT and CDR2 is FQNNGV. CDR3 length: 15 residues. Here the CDR3 DNA reads TGTGCCAGCAACTTAGGGGCAGGTGGAGCCAACGTCCTGACTTTC. Residues: CASNLGAGGANVLTF.

With regard to this clonotype: A read error is possible here, since a much larger clone lies one base away. This chain connects TRBV10-3 to TRBJ2-5, with D uncertain. Germline V gene data show CDR1 as ENHRY and CDR2 as SYGVKD. The CDR3 contains 12 residues. V lost 11 bases and J 3 bases, leaving 13 bases between the germline ends. In nucleotides, the CDR3 is TGTGCCGTTGCCCATGGAAAAGAGACCCAGTACTTC. Its protein product is CAVAHGKETQYF.

Worth noting for this clonotype: A much larger clonotype is one base distant, so this may be a read error. The chain carries TRBV29-1 and TRBJ2-3; TRBD1 is a possible D gene (6 bases). The germline V and J ends were trimmed by 6 bases and 6 bases, with 10 bases remaining between them. The CDR3 has 11 residues. Germline CDR1 is SQVTM and CDR2 is ANQGSEA. The CDR3 reads CSVGHEDTQYF. The CDR3, as DNA: TGCAGCGTGGGACATGAGGATACGCAGTATTTT.

J is TRBJ2-7 and V is TRBV24-1; no definite D call. The CDR3 consists of 13 residues. Between the trimmed V and J ends, which lost 5 bases and 8 bases, there was a span of 15 bases. CDR1 and CDR2 from the germline V gene are KGHDR and SFDVKD. Here the CDR3 reads CATSVSRANKQYF. In DNA form, the CDR3 reads TGTGCCACCAGTGTATCACGGGCCAACAAGCAGTACTTC.

The rearrangement joins TRBV11-3 to TRBJ2-3; D is unresolved. The last part of the DNA fits TRBJ1-5 better; the J call may be wrong. The germline V gene encodes CDR1 SGHNT and CDR2 YENEEA. This CDR3 contains 13 residues. Here the CDR3 reads CASSLVWGDTQHF. CDR3 coding DNA: TGTGCCAGCAGCCTAGTGTGGGGAGATACGCAGCATTTT.

Notes on this clonotype: Compared with germline, one end of the junction differs, possibly owing to a read error. This chain connects TRBV20-1 to TRBJ2-7; D possibly uses TRBD1 or TRBD2 (5 bases each). The length of the CDR3 is 13 residues. Germline-derived CDR1 and CDR2 are DFQATT and SNEGSKA (reference sequence). For the CDR3, the DNA is TGTAGTGCTAGGGAGCCTACAGGTTACGACCAGTACTTC. It yields the protein CSAREPTGYDQYF.

The chain employs TRBV6-1 and TRBJ2-1; the match to TRBD2 covers 7 bases. Germline CDR1 is MNHNS and CDR2 is SASEGT. The length of the CDR3 is 15 residues. The trim removed 8 bases at V and 7 bases at J, leaving 14 bases unmatched. CDR3 nucleotides: TGTGCCAGCTCTCCCCAAGCGGGACCTAGGAATGAGCAGTTCTTC. Protein sequence: CASSPQAGPRNEQFF.

As to this clonotype: Without the conserved terminal phenylalanine or tryptophan, this CDR3 likely stems from a read error. This chain connects TRBV5-4 to TRBJ1-1; D call uncertain. Looked up from germline, CDR1 is SGHNT and CDR2 is YYREEE (reference sequence). The CDR3 length is 12 residues. The V end lost 3 bases, the J end lost 1 base, and 4 bases lay between the germline ends. The chain's CDR3 is CASSWGNTEAFL. The CDR3 DNA reads TGTGCCAGCAGCTGGGGGAACACTGAAGCTTTCTTA.

As for this clonotype: One end of the junction is discordant with germline, which a read error may explain. The chain links TRBV11-2 to TRBJ2-1; TRBD2 is a possible D gene (5 bases). Germline V gives CDR1 SGHAT, CDR2 FQNNGV. This CDR3 spans 16 amino acids. For the CDR3, the DNA is TGTGTCAGCAGCTCAGGAGGTAACCCCTCCTACAATGAGCAGTTCTTC. The encoded protein is CVSSSGGNPSYNEQFF.